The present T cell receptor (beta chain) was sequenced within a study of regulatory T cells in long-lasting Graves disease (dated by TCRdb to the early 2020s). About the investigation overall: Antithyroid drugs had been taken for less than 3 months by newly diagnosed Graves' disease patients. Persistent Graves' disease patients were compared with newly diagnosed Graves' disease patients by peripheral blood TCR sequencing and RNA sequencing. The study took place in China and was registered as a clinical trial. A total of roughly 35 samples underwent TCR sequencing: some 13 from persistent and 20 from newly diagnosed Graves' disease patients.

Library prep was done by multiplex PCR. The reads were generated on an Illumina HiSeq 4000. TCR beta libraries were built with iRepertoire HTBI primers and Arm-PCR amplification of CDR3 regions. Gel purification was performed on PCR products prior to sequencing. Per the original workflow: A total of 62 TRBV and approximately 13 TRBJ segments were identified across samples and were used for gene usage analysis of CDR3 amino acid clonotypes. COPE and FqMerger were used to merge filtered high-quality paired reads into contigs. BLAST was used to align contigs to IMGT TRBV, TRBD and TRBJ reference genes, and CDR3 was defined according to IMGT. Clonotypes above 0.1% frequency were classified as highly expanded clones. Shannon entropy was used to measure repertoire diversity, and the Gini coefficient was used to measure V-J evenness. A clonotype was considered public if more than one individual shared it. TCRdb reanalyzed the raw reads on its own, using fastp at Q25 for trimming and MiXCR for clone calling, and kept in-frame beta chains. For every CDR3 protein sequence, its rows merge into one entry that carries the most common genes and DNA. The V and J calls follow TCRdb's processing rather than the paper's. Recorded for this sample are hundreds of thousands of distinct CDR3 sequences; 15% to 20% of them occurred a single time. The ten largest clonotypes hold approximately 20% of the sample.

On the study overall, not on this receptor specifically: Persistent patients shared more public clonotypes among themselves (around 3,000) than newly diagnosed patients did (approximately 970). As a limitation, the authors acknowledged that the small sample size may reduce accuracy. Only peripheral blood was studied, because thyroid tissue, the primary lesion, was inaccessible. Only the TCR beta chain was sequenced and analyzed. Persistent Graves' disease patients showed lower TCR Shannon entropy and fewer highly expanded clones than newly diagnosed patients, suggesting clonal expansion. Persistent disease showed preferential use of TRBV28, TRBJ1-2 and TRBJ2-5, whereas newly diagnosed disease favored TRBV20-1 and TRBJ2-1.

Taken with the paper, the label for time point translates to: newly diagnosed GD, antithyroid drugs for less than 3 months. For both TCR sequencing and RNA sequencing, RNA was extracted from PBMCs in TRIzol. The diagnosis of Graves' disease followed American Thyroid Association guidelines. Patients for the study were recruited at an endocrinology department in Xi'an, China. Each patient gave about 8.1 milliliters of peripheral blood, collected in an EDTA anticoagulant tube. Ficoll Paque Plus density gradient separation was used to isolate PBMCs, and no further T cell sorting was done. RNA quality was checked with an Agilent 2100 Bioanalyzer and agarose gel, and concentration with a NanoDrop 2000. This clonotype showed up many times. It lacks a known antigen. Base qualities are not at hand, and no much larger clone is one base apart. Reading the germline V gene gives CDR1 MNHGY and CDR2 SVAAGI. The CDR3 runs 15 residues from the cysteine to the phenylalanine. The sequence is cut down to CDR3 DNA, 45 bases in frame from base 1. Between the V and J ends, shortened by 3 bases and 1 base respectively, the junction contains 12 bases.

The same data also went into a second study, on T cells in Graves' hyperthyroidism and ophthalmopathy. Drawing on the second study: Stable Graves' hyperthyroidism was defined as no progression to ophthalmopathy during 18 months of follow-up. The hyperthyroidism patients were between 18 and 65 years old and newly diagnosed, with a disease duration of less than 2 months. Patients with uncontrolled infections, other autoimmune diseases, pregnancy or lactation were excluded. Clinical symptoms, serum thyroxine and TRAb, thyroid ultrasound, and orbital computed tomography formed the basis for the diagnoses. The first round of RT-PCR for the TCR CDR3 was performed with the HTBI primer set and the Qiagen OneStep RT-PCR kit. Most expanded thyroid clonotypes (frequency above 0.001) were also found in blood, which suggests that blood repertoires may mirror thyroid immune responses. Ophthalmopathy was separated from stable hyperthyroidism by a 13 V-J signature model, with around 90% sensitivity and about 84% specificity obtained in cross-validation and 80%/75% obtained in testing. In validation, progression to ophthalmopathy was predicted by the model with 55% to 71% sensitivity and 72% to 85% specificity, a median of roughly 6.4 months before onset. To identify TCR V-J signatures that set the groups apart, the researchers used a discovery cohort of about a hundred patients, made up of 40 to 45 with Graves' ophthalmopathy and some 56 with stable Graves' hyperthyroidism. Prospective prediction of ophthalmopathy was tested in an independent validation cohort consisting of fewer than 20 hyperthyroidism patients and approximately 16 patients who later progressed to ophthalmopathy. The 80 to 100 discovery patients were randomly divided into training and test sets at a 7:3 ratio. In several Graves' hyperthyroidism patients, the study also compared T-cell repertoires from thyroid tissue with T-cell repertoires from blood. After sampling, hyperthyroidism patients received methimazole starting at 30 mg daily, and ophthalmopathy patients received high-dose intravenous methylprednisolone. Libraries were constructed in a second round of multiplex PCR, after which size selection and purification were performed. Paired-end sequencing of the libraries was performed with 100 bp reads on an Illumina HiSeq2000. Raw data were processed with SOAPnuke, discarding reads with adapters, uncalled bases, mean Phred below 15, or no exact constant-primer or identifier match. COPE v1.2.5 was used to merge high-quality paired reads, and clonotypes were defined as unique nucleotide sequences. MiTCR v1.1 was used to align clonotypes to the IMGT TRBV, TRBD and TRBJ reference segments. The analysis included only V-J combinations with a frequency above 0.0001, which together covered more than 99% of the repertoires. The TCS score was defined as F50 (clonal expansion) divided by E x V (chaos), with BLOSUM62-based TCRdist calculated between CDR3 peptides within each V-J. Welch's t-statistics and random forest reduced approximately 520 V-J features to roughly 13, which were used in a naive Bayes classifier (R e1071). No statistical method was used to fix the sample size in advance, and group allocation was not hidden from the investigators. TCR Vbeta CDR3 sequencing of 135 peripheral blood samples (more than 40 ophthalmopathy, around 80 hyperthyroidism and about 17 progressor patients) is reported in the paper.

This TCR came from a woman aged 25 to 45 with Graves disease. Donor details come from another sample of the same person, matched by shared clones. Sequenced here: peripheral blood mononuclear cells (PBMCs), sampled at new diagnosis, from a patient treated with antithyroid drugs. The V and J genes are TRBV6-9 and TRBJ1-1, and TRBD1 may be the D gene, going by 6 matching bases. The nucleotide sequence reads TGTGCCAGCAGTTACTCCCCACAGGGGAACACTGAAGCTTTCTTT. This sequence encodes CASSYSPQGNTEAFF.